These T cell receptor beta chains were read from a single sample in a study of PD-1 blockade in classical Hodgkin lymphoma. The assay was immunoSEQ multiplex PCR, and TCRdb's table has in-frame clones only and misses some. The sample contains around 40,000 clones, around 78% of which appear only once. The material was peripheral blood mononuclear cells (PBMCs), obtained at baseline. These TCRs come from a human donor with classical Hodgkin lymphoma. The CDR3 runs from the conserved cysteine through the conserved F or W. D genes are given only for firm matches. Clone size is given for some rows only: seen once, a few or many times, or a class if the clone is expanded.

TRBV2,18,TRBD2,.,TRBJ2-7,CASSESEVQRGGYYEQYF,TGTGCCAGCAGTGAGAGTGAGGTCCAGCGGGGGGGTTATTACGAGCAGTACTTC
TRBV6-5,13,.,few,TRBJ1-5,CASSYVQGQPQHF,TGTGCCAGCAGTTACGTCCAGGGCCAGCCCCAGCATTTT
TRBV4-3,16,.,.,TRBJ1-2,CASSQDNSGRLYGYTF,TGCGCCAGCAGCCAAGATAATTCAGGGAGGCTTTATGGCTACACCTTC
TRBV5-1,13,.,.,TRBJ1-1,CASSLAEGTEAFF,TGCGCCAGCAGCTTGGCGGAGGGTACTGAAGCTTTCTTT
TRBV2,13,.,few,TRBJ1-4,CASSRSGWEKLFF,TGTGCCAGCAGCCGCTCCGGCTGGGAAAAACTGTTTTTT
TRBV7-8,14,TRBD1,.,TRBJ2-5,CASSSRGPGETQYF,TGTGCCAGCAGCTCCAGGGGGCCGGGAGAGACCCAGTACTTC
TRBV6-5,15,.,.,TRBJ2-1,CASRGLSQTYNEQFF,TGTGCCAGCAGGGGACTTTCACAAACCTACAATGAGCAGTTCTTC
TRBV4-1,17,.,.,TRBJ1-5,CASSQERTGRLGQPQHF,TGCGCCAGCAGCCAAGAGAGAACAGGCCGGTTGGGTCAGCCCCAGCATTTT
TRBV7-2,14,.,.,TRBJ2-1,CASSLRGSYNEQFF,TGTGCCAGCAGCTTACGGGGGTCCTACAATGAGCAGTTCTTC
TRBV27,14,.,.,TRBJ2-7,CASSPFRDGYEQYF,TGTGCCAGCAGCCCTTTCCGGGACGGCTACGAGCAGTACTTC
TRBV2,16,TRBD2,.,TRBJ2-1,CASSEEGGGASNEQFF,TGTGCCAGCAGTGAAGAGGGCGGGGGGGCCTCAAATGAGCAGTTCTTC
TRBV7-6,14,.,medium-sized,TRBJ2-7,CASSLLPMTYEQYF,TGTGCCAGCAGCTTACTCCCCATGACCTACGAGCAGTACTTC
TRBV6-5,12,.,.,TRBJ2-7,CASSSSGHEQYF,.
TRBV4-3,13,.,.,TRBJ1-3,CASSSRPGDTIYF,TGCGCCAGCAGCTCCCGCCCCGGGGACACCATATATTTT
TRBV7-8,15,.,.,TRBJ2-7,CASSPNPGTDYEQYF,TGTGCCAGCAGTCCCAACCCCGGGACGGACTACGAGCAGTACTTC
TRBV6-5,15,.,many,TRBJ2-5,CASTSTNGMRETQYF,TGTGCCAGCACCTCCACTAACGGAATGCGGGAGACCCAGTACTTC
TRBV18,16,.,.,TRBJ1-4,CASSLNAQGTNEKLFF,TGTGCCAGCTCCTTAAATGCCCAGGGGACTAATGAAAAACTGTTTTTT
TRBV18,13,.,.,TRBJ2-1,CASTGKGSQEQFF,TGTGCCAGCACAGGCAAGGGTTCGCAGGAGCAGTTCTTC
TRBV5-1,15,TRBD1,.,TRBJ1-1,CASSTSQGLTTEAFF,TGCGCCAGCAGCACCTCACAGGGGTTGACGACTGAAGCTTTCTTT
TRBV7-2,12,.,few,TRBJ2-7,CASSRLGYEQYF,TGTGCCAGCAGCCGACTAGGCTACGAGCAGTACTTC
TRBV25-1,13,.,.,TRBJ1-4,CASSDRGSGKLFF,TGTGCCAGCAGTGACAGGGGTAGCGGAAAACTGTTTTTT
TRBV6-5,14,TRBD1,.,TRBJ1-2,CASSPTGQDYGYTF,TGTGCCAGCAGTCCGACGGGACAGGACTATGGCTACACCTTC
TRBV9,15,.,.,TRBJ1-2,CASSVMGEAVYGYTF,TGTGCCAGCAGCGTGATGGGGGAGGCGGTCTATGGCTACACCTTC
TRBV23-1,21,TRBD1,.,TRBJ2-1,CASSQSGGFTVTGRVANEQFF,TGCGCCAGCAGTCAATCAGGGGGCTTCACAGTAACAGGGCGGGTAGCCAATGAGCAGTTCTTC
TRBV29-1,14,TRBD1,few,TRBJ2-3,CSASDRFQTDTQYF,TGCAGCGCATCGGACAGGTTCCAGACAGATACGCAGTATTTT
TRBV7-9,14,.,.,TRBJ1-2,CASQDSRGFGGYTF,TGTGCCAGCCAGGATTCGAGGGGGTTCGGTGGCTACACCTTC
TRBV5-5,15,TRBD1,.,TRBJ2-5,CASSFRGGDQETQYF,TGTGCCAGCAGCTTTCGAGGGGGCGACCAAGAGACCCAGTACTTC
TRBV6-6,15,TRBD1,.,TRBJ1-1,CASLLTGGRGTEAFF,TGTGCCAGCCTGCTCACAGGGGGCCGCGGGACTGAAGCTTTCTTT
TRBV6-5,12,.,large,TRBJ1-1,CAIGHLNTEAFF,TGTGCCATAGGGCACTTGAACACTGAAGCTTTCTTT
TRBV4-1,16,.,few,TRBJ2-7,CASSQMSAGEDYEQYF,TGCGCCAGCAGCCAAATGTCGGCAGGGGAAGACTACGAGCAGTACTTC
TRBV6-5,16,.,.,TRBJ2-7,CASSYGGSAFSYEQYF,TGTGCCAGCAGTTACGGAGGTAGCGCCTTCTCCTACGAGCAGTACTTC
TRBV19,16,TRBD1,.,TRBJ1-5,CASSTLGTGDEQPQHF,TGTGCCAGTAGTACCCTCGGGACAGGGGATGAACAGCCCCAGCATTTT
TRBV7-6,13,.,.,TRBJ2-2,CASSPGSAGELFF,TGTGCCAGCAGCCCAGGGTCGGCCGGGGAGCTGTTTTTT
TRBV18,15,.,.,TRBJ1-2,CASSPNMGEGYGYTF,TGTGCCAGCTCACCCAATATGGGGGAAGGCTATGGCTACACCTTC
TRBV7-2,13,.,.,TRBJ2-3,CASSRDRTSTQYF,TGTGCCAGCAGCAGGGACCGCACAAGTACGCAGTATTTT
TRBV4-1,11,.,once,TRBJ2-2,CASSPSGELFF,TGCGCCAGCAGCCCTTCCGGGGAGCTGTTTTTT
TRBV7-9,14,TRBD2,.,TRBJ2-7,CASSPGLAAYEQYF,TGTGCCAGCAGCCCTGGACTAGCGGCCTACGAGCAGTACTTC
TRBV5-1,15,TRBD1,.,TRBJ2-7,CASSPVGQGTYEQYF,TGCGCCAGCAGCCCGGTGGGACAGGGGACCTACGAGCAGTACTTC
TRBV4-2,17,TRBD2,.,TRBJ2-5,CASSQDAGGSAQETQYF,TGTGCCAGCAGCCAGGATGCGGGGGGCAGCGCCCAAGAGACCCAGTACTTC
TRBV4-1,13,.,.,TRBJ2-5,CASSQWRGETQYF,TGCGCCAGCAGCCAGTGGAGGGGCGAGACCCAGTACTTC
TRBV5-6,14,.,.,TRBJ1-3,CASSPQGGGNTIYF,TGTGCCAGCAGCCCCCAGGGTGGTGGAAACACCATATATTTT
TRBV7-2,15,.,.,TRBJ1-2,CASSLRMDSNYGYTF,TGTGCCAGCAGCCTCCGGATGGACAGCAACTATGGCTACACCTTC
TRBV9,15,.,.,TRBJ2-3,CASSAPTSSTDTQYF,TGTGCCAGCAGCGCCCCCACTAGTAGCACAGATACGCAGTATTTT
TRBV5-4,14,.,.,TRBJ2-5,CASSLELGQETQYF,TGTGCCAGCAGCTTAGAATTAGGCCAAGAGACCCAGTACTTC
TRBV11-2,14,TRBD2,.,TRBJ2-7,CASSWTSGGYEQYF,TGTGCCAGCAGCTGGACTAGCGGGGGCTACGAGCAGTACTTC